This T cell receptor beta chain was captured in a study of T cells in localized non-small cell lung cancer. Trimming left V 1 base short and J 0 bases short, with 9 bases between. CDR3 length: 16 amino acids. Germline V lookup: CDR1 SGHTA, CDR2 FQGTGA. The method was immunoSEQ multiplex PCR; TCRdb's version includes in-frame clones alone and lacks a portion of them. The data hold approximately 70,000 clones, with approximately 87% observed a single time. A word on this clone: Its specificity is unknown.

General observations from the study: There was an association of higher blood T cell density with longer overall survival. The greatest T cell clonality was found in uninvolved adjacent lung (higher than in tumor).

The starting material was peripheral blood, obtained before any cancer treatment. The source of this sequence is a male donor aged 60 or over with stage III squamous cell lung carcinoma. The rearrangement joins TRBV7-3 to TRBJ2-2; D not resolved. Here the CDR3 reads CASSLIRPTNTGELFF. The DNA of the CDR3 is TGTGCCAGCAGCTTAATTCGGCCAACGAACACCGGGGAGCTGTTTTTT. Full variable domain (outside the CDR3, taken from reference TRBV7-3 and TRBJ2-2): GAGVSQTPSNKVTEKGKYVELRCDPISGHTALYWYRQSLGQGPEFLIYFQGTGAADDSGLPNDRFFAVRPEGSVSTLKIQRTERGDSAVYLCASSLIRPTNTGELFFGEGSRLTVL.